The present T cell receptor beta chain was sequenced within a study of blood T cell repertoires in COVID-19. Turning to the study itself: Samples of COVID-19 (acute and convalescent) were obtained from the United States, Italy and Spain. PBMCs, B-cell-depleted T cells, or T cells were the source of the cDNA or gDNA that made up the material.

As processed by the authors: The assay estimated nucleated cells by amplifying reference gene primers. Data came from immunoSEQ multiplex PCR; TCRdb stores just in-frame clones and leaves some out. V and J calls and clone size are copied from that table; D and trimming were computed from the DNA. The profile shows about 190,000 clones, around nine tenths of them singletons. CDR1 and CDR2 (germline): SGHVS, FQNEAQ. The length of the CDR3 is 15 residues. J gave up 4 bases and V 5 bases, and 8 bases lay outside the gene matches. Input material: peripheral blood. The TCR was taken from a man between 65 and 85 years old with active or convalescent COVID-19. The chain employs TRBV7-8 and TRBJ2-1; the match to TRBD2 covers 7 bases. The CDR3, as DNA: TGTGCCAGCAGCCCAGGGACTACTACATACAATGAGCAGTTCTTC. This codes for CASSPGTTTYNEQFF.